This TCR beta chain was obtained from a study of cytomegalovirus exposure and HLA in healthy donors. It was with 60 Vbeta and 13 Jbeta primers that the PCR ran. Data came from immunoSEQ multiplex PCR; TCRdb stores just in-frame clones and leaves some out. The table shows more than 85,000 clones, with 65% to 85% occurring only once. Notes on this clone: As yet, its antigen is unknown.

The germline V gene has CDR1 GTSNPN and CDR2 SVGIG (reference sequence). The CDR3 has 13 residues. V dropped 5 bases and J dropped 4 bases, with 14 bases sitting between them. Study-wide results and limits: Most TCR sequences were seen very rarely across donors, but some public TCRs occurred in many. The classifier was said to identify cytomegalovirus status with high specificity and sensitivity. HLA restriction was apparent for most CMV-associated TCR beta chains in a later analysis. In a later analysis, TCR beta V- and J-gene trimming showed a link to a missense DCLRE1C variant.

This rearrangement joins TRBV30 to TRBJ1-1, with D possibly TRBD1 on 5 matching bases. The receptor was derived from a male donor in good health and CMV-seronegative. The sequencing sample was made of PBMCs. The CDR3 region is CAWENRIATEAFF. CDR3 sequence (DNA): TGTGCCTGGGAAAACAGGATCGCCACTGAAGCTTTCTTT.